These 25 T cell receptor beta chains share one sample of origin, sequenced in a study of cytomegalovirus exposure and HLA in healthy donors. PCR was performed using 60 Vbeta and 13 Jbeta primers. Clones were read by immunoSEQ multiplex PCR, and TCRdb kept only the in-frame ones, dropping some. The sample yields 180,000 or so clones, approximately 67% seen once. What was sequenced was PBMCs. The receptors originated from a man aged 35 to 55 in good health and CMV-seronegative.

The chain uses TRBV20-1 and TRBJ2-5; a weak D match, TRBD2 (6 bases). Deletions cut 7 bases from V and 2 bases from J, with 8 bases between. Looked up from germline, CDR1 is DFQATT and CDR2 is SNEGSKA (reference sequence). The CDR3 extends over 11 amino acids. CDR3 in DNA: TGCAGTGTTGGAGGGCAAGAGACCCAGTACTTC. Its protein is CSVGGQETQYF.

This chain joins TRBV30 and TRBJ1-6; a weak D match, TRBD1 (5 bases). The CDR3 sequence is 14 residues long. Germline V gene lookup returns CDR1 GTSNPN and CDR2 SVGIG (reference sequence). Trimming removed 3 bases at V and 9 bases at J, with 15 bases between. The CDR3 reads CAWSSGTGGSPLHF. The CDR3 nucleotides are TGTGCCTGGAGCTCCGGGACGGGGGGTTCACCCCTCCACTTT.

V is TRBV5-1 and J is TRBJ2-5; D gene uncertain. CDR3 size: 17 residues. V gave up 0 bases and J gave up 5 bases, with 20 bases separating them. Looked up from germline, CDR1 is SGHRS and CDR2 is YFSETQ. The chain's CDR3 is CASSLAEPALYFETQYF. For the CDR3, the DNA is TGCGCCAGCAGCTTGGCGGAGCCAGCCTTGTATTTCGAGACCCAGTACTTC.

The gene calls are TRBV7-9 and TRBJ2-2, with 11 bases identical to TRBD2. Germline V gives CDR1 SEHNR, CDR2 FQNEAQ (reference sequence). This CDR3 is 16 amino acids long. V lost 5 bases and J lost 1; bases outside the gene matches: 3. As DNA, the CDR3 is TGTGCCAGCAGCGAAGGGACTAGCGGGAACACCGGGGAGCTGTTTTTT. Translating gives CASSEGTSGNTGELFF.

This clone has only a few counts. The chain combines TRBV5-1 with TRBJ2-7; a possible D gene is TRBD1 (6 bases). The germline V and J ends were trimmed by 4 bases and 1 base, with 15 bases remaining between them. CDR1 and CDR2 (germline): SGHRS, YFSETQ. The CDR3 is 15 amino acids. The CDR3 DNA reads TGCGCCAGCAGCCCGGACCTGGACAGATCCTACGAGCAGTACTTC. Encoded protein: CASSPDLDRSYEQYF.

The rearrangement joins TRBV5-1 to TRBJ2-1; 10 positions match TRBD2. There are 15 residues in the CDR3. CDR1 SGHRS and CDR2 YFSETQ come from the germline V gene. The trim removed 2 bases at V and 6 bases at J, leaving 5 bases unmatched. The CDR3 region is CASSFTASGSNEQFF. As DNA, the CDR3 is TGCGCCAGCAGCTTCACGGCTAGCGGGAGCAATGAGCAGTTCTTC.

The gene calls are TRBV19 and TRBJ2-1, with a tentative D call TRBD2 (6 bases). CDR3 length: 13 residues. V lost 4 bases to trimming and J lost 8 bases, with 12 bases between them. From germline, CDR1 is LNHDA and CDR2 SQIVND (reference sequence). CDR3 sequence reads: CASSRLGWDEQFF. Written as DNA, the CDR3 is TGTGCCAGTAGTAGACTAGGATGGGATGAGCAGTTCTTC.

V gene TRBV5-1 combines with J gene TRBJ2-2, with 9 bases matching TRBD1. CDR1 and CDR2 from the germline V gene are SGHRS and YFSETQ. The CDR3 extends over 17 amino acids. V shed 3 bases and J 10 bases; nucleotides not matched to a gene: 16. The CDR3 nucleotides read TGCGCCAGCAGCTCGTCTTCTGGGACAGGGTATAAACCGGAGCTGTTTTTT. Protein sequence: CASSSSSGTGYKPELFF.

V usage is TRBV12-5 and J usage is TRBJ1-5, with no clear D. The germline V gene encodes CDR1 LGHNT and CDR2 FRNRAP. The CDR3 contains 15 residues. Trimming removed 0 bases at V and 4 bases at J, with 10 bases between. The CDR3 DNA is TGTGCTAGTGGTTTGGTACGAGAGGGAAATCAGCCCCAGCATTTT. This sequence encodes CASGLVREGNQPQHF. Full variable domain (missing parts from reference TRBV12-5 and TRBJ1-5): DARVTQTPRHKVTEMGQEVTMRCQPILGHNTVFWYRQTMMQGLELLAYFRNRAPLDDSGMPKDRFSAEMPDATLATLKIQPSEPRDSAVYFCASGLVREGNQPQHFGDGTRLSIL.

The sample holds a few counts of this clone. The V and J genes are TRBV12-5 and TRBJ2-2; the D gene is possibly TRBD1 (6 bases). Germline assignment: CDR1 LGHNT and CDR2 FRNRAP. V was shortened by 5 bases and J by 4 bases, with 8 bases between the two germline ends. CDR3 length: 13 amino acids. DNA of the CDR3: TGTGCTAGTGGTCTAGGGGGCACCGGGGAGCTGTTTTTT. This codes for CASGLGGTGELFF.

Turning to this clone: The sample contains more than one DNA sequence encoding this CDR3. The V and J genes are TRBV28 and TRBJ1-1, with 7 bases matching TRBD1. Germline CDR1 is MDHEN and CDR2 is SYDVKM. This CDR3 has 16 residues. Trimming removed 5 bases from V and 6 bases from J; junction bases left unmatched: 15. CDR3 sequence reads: CASSLRLGTALSEAFF. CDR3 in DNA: TGTGCCAGCAGTCTCCGCCTAGGGACAGCTCTTTCTGAAGCTTTCTTT. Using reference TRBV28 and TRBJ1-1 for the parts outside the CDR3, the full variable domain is DVKVTQSSRYLVKRTGEKVFLECVQDMDHENMFWYRQDPGLGLRLIYFSYDVKMKEKGDIPEGYSVSREKKERFSLILESASTNQTSMYLCASSLRLGTALSEAFFGQGTRLTVV.

The CDR3 DNA sequence: TGTGCCAGCAGTCTGGGACTAGCGGGCCACAATGAGCAGTTCTTC. Amino acids: CASSLGLAGHNEQFF. This rearrangement joins TRBV11-2 to TRBJ2-1; 12 positions match TRBD2. Germline V gives CDR1 SGHAT, CDR2 FQNNGV. J gave up 5 bases and V 6 bases, and 5 bases lay outside the gene matches. The CDR3 has 15 residues.

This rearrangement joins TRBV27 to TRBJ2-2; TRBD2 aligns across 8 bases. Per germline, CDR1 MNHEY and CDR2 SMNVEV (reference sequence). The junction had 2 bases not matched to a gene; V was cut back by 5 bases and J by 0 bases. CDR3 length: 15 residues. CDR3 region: CASSDGGANTGELFF. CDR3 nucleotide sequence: TGTGCCAGCAGTGACGGGGGGGCGAACACCGGGGAGCTGTTTTTT.

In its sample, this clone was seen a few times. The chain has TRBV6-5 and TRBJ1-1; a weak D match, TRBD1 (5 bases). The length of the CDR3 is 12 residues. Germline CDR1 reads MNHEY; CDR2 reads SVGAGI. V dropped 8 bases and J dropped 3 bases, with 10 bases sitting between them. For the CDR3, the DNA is TGTGCCAGCGGGCGGGGGGACACTGAAGCTTTCTTT. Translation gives CASGRGDTEAFF.

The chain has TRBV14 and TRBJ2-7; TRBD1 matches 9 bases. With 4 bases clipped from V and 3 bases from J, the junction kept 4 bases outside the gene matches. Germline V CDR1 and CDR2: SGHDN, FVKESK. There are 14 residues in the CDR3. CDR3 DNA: TGTGCCAGCAGCCGTCTGACAGGGGGCTACGAGCAGTACTTC. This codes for CASSRLTGGYEQYF.

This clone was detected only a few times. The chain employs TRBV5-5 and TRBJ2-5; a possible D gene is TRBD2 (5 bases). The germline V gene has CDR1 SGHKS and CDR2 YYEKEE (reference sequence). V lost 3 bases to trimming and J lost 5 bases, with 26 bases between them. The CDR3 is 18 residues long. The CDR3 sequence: CASSSTFFRDGVGETQYF. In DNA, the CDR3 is TGTGCCAGCAGCTCCACGTTCTTCCGGGATGGCGTAGGGGAGACCCAGTACTTC.

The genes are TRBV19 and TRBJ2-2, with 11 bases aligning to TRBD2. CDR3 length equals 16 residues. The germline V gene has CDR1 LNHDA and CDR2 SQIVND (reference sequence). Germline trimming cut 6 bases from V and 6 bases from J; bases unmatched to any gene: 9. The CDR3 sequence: CASRWELAGVAGELFF. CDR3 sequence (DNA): TGTGCCAGTAGGTGGGAACTAGCGGGAGTGGCCGGGGAGCTGTTTTTT.

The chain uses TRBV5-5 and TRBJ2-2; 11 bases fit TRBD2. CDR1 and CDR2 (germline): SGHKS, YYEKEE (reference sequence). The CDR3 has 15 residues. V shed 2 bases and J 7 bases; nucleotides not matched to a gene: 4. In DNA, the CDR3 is TGTGCCAGCAGCTTACTAGCGGGAGATGACGGGGAGCTGTTTTTT. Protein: CASSLLAGDDGELFF.

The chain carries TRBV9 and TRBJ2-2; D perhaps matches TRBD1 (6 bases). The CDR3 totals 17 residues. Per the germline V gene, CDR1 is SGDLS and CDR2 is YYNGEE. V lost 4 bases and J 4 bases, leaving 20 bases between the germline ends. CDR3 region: CASSQGSRVLGTGELFF. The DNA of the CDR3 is TGTGCCAGCAGCCAGGGGTCCAGGGTCCTGGGCACCGGGGAGCTGTTTTTT.

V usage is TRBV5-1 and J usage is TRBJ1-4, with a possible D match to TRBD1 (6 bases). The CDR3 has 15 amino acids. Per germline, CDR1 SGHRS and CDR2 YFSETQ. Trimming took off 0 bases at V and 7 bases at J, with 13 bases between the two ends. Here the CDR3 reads CASSLAGAGGEKLFF. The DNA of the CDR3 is TGCGCCAGCAGCTTGGCAGGGGCGGGTGGTGAAAAACTGTTTTTT. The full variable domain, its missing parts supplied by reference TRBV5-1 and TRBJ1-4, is KAGVTQTPRYLIKTRGQQVTLSCSPISGHRSVSWYQQTPGQGLQFLFEYFSETQRNKGNFPGRFSGRQFSNSRSEMNVSTLELGDSALYLCASSLAGAGGEKLFFGSGTQLSVL.

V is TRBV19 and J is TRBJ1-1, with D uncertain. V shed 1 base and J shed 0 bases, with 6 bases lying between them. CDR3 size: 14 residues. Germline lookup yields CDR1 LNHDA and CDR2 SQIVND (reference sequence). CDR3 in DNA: TGTGCCAGTAGTATAGTGGAGGTGAACACTGAAGCTTTCTTT. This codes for CASSIVEVNTEAFF. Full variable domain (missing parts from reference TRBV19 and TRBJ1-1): DGGITQSPKYLFRKEGQNVTLSCEQNLNHDAMYWYRQDPGQGLRLIYYSQIVNDFQKGDIAEGYSVSREKKESFPLTVTSAQKNPTAFYLCASSIVEVNTEAFFGQGTRLTVV.

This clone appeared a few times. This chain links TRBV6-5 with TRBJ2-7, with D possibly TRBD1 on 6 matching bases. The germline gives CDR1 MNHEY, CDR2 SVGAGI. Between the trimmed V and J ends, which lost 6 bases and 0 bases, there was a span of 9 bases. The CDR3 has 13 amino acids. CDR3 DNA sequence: TGTGCCAGCAGCTTACAGGGCTCCTACGAGCAGTACTTC. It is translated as CASSLQGSYEQYF.

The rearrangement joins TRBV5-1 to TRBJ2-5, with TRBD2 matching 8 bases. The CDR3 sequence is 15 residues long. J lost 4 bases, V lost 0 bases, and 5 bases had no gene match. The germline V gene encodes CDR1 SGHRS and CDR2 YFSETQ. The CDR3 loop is CASSLDGREGETQYF. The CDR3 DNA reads TGCGCCAGCAGCTTGGACGGGAGGGAGGGAGAGACCCAGTACTTC.

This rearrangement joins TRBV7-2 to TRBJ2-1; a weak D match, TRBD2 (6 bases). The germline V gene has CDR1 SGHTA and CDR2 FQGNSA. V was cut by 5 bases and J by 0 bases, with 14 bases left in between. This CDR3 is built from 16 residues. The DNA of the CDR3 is TGTGCCAGCAGCCGGTCACGGGACTCCTCCTACAATGAGCAGTTCTTC. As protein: CASSRSRDSSYNEQFF.

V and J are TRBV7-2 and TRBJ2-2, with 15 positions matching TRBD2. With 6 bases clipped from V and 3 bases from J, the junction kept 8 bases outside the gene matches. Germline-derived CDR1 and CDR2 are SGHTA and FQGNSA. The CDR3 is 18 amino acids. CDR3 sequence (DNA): TGTGCCAGCAGTCCGGGACTAGCGGGAGGAAAAGACACCGGGGAGCTGTTTTTT. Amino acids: CASSPGLAGGKDTGELFF. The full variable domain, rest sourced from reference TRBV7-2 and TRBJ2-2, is GAGVSQSPSNKVTEKGKDVELRCDPISGHTALYWYRQSLGQGLEFLIYFQGNSAPDKSGLPSDRFSAERTGGSVSTLTIQRTQQEDSAVYLCASSPGLAGGKDTGELFFGEGSRLTVL.